The rows below give T cell receptor beta chains drawn from one sample of a study of T cell responses to AZD1222 COVID-19 vaccine. Assay used: immunoSEQ multiplex PCR; TCRdb lists only in-frame clones, some missing. The repertoire includes roughly 150,000 clones, 85% to 95% of them detected once, and 1.1% to 1.5% sits in the top ten. Sequenced here: peripheral blood, sampled on day 0 of AZD1222 vaccination. Source of these receptors: an adult in good health. The CDR3 runs from the conserved cysteine through the conserved F or W. The D gene is left open where the match is weak. Rows give clone size only sometimes, using once, few, many, or a class for an expanded clone.

clone size	D gene	V gene	J gene	CDR3 DNA	CDR3 protein
NA	TRBD1	TRBV4-1	TRBJ1-4	TGCGCCAGCAGCCACTTACCGGGACAGTATAATGAAAAACTGTTTTTT	CASSHLPGQYNEKLFF
NA	NA	TRBV27	TRBJ1-1	TGTGCCAGCAGGCGGAGCACTGAAGCTTTCTTT	CASRRSTEAFF
NA	NA	TRBV5-1	TRBJ1-3	TGCGCCAGCAGCACGGCAGGGCCCGTATCTGGAAACACCATATATTTT	CASSTAGPVSGNTIYF
NA	NA	TRBV12-3/TRBV12-4	TRBJ2-7	TGTGCCAGCAGGACAGCCTCCTACGAGCAGTACTTC	CASRTASYEQYF
once	NA	TRBV12-3/TRBV12-4	TRBJ1-1	TGTGCCAGCAGTTTGCGGGTGAACACTGAAGCTTTCTTT	CASSLRVNTEAFF
NA	NA	TRBV6-5	TRBJ1-2	TGTGCCAGCAGTTACTCGCGGCAGCTTAACTATGGCTACACCTTC	CASSYSRQLNYGYTF
NA	TRBD2	TRBV4-2	TRBJ2-3	TGTGCCAGCAGCCAATTTAGCGGGGTAGGAGATACGCAGTATTTT	CASSQFSGVGDTQYF
NA	NA	TRBV5-4	TRBJ2-2	TGTGCCAGCAGCCCGGGAGTCTTGGGCGGCACCGGGGAGCTGTTTTTT	CASSPGVLGGTGELFF
NA	NA	TRBV9	TRBJ1-1	TGTGCCAGCAGCGTAGGGGCAGGTAGGAACACTGAAGCTTTCTTT	CASSVGAGRNTEAFF
NA	TRBD1	TRBV13	TRBJ1-1	TGTGCCAGCAGCTCGAGACCTCGAGGGACAGGGGGGAATGAAGCTTTCTTT	CASSSRPRGTGGNEAFF
NA	TRBD1	TRBV5-1	TRBJ1-2	TGCGCCAGCAGCCCGGGACAGGGAGGAGGCTACACCTTC	CASSPGQGGGYTF
NA	NA	TRBV11-1	TRBJ2-5	TGTGCCAGCAGTCCGGGGCCTGGGACCCAGTACTTC	CASSPGPGTQYF
NA	TRBD1	TRBV27	TRBJ2-7	TGTGCCAGCAGGGCCCGGACAGGGGGCCACGAGCAGTACTTC	CASRARTGGHEQYF
NA	TRBD2	TRBV10-2	TRBJ2-5	TGCGCCAGCAGGGGACTAGCGGGAGGAAGTGAGACCCAGTACTTC	CASRGLAGGSETQYF
NA	NA	TRBV3-1/TRBV3-2	TRBJ2-1	TGTGCCAGCAGCCAAGATCTGAGACTAGGTTCCTACAATGAGCAGTTCTTC	CASSQDLRLGSYNEQFF
NA	NA	TRBV21-1	TRBJ2-7	TGTGCCAGCCTCAGGGGGGGGATCCGGTACGAGCAGTACTTC	CASLRGGIRYEQYF
NA	NA	TRBV7-2	TRBJ1-6	TGTGCCAGCAGCTTCGGGACGGCGGTTTTGGACACCGCTAATTCACCCCTCCACTTT	CASSFGTAVLDTANSPLHF
NA	NA	TRBV2	TRBJ2-7	TGTGCCAGCAAAAGGGAAGGTTACGAGCAGTACTTC	CASKREGYEQYF
NA	NA	TRBV19	TRBJ2-1	TGTGCCAGTAGTATCGGTGACCTCATTCGGGGTAATGAGCAGTTCTTC	CASSIGDLIRGNEQFF
NA	TRBD2	TRBV6-1	TRBJ2-2	TGTGCCAGCAGTGAAGGTGGACTAGCGGGAGGCGGGGAGCTGTTTTTT	CASSEGGLAGGGELFF
NA	NA	TRBV7-3	TRBJ2-3	TGTGCCAGCAGCTTAGGCGGCCCAGGTGATACGCAGTATTTT	CASSLGGPGDTQYF
NA	TRBD2	TRBV30	TRBJ2-5	TGTGCCTGGGAAGCGGGGGGGCCCCAAGAGACCCAGTACTTC	CAWEAGGPQETQYF
NA	TRBD1	TRBV6-4	TRBJ1-2	TGTGCCAGCAGTGACTTCCCGACAGGGAACTATGGCTACACCTTC	CASSDFPTGNYGYTF
NA	NA	TRBV6-5	TRBJ2-7	TGTGCCAGCAGCATATCCGGAGTCGAAGAGCAGTACTTC	CASSISGVEEQYF
NA	NA	TRBV18	TRBJ2-7	TGTGCCAGCTCGGACACAGGGACCCCCTACGAGCAGTACTTC	CASSDTGTPYEQYF
NA	NA	TRBV19	TRBJ1-1	TGTGCCAGTACCCGCGGCAGGGACGGGGGCACTGAAGCTTTCTTT	CASTRGRDGGTEAFF
NA	NA	TRBV27	TRBJ1-6	TGTGCCAGCAGTTCAGGGGACCCCAATTCACCCCTCCACTTT	CASSSGDPNSPLHF
NA	NA	TRBV6-5	TRBJ1-1	TGTGCCAGCACTCTTCCACTGGGACGTCGGACTTTCTTT	CASTLPLGRRTFF
NA	NA	TRBV30	TRBJ1-1	TGTGCCTGGAGTTTACGGGGACCTCGGGGCACTGAAGCTTTCTTT	CAWSLRGPRGTEAFF
NA	NA	TRBV19	TRBJ1-1	TGTGCCAGTATCGGGAGAGGCAGGACCTTGAACACTGAAGCTTTCTTT	CASIGRGRTLNTEAFF
NA	TRBD1	TRBV11-3	TRBJ2-5	TGTGCCAGCAGCTTAGGACCGGACAGGGGGGAAGAGACCCAGTACTTC	CASSLGPDRGEETQYF
NA	TRBD2	TRBV10-3	TRBJ2-4	TGTGCCATCGGGGGGGGACTAGCGGGAGACAAAAACATTCAGTACTTC	CAIGGGLAGDKNIQYF
NA	TRBD1	TRBV5-1	TRBJ2-2	TGCGCCAGCAGCTTGTGGGACAGGGGGCCGGGGGAGCTGTTTTTT	CASSLWDRGPGELFF
NA	NA	TRBV7-7	TRBJ1-3	TGTGCTAGCAGCTTATATTCCGTCGGGACCCCTGGAAACACCATATATTTT	CASSLYSVGTPGNTIYF
NA	TRBD1	TRBV25-1	TRBJ2-7	TGTGCCAGCAGTCAAACCCCCGGGACAGGGGGCTACGAGCAGTACTTC	CASSQTPGTGGYEQYF
many	TRBD1	TRBV3-1/TRBV3-2	TRBJ1-6	TGTGCCAGCAGCCGGGACAGGGGGCAGTCACCCCTCCACTTT	CASSRDRGQSPLHF
NA	NA	TRBV23-1	TRBJ1-6	TGCGCCAGCAATTCCACGGCAGGGAGTAACAATTCACCCCTCCACTTT	CASNSTAGSNNSPLHF
NA	TRBD1	TRBV27	TRBJ1-2	TGTGCCAGCAGTTTAACCTTCGACAGGGTGCATGGCTACACCTTC	CASSLTFDRVHGYTF
few	NA	TRBV4-1	TRBJ1-2	TGCGCCAGCAGCCAAGATTACCAAAACTATGGCTACACCTTC	CASSQDYQNYGYTF
NA	TRBD2	TRBV9	TRBJ2-1	TGTGCCAGCAGCGTAGCTTTGGCTAGCGGATACAATGAGCAGTTCTTC	CASSVALASGYNEQFF
NA	NA	TRBV2	TRBJ2-1	TGTGCCAGCAGCCGAAAGGGCGGGGCCCCCGGGAATGAGCAGTTCTTC	CASSRKGGAPGNEQFF
NA	NA	TRBV11-2	TRBJ2-3	TGTGCCAGCAGCTTAGGGCAAGGGGGCACAGATACGCAGTATTTT	CASSLGQGGTDTQYF
NA	NA	TRBV18	TRBJ1-1	TGTGCCAGCTCATCCCTTCCGAGGGACACTGAAGCTTTCTTT	CASSSLPRDTEAFF
NA	NA	TRBV30	TRBJ2-1	TGTGCTAAAAGTTGGGGGCAAAGCGCCTACAATGAGCAGTTCTTC	CAKSWGQSAYNEQFF
NA	NA	TRBV7-2	TRBJ2-1	TGTGCCAGCAGCTTAGGGGGAATGGGAAATGAGCAGTTCTTC	CASSLGGMGNEQFF
NA	NA	TRBV6-2/TRBV6-3	TRBJ2-7	TGTGCCAGCAGTTATCGTGGCTTTCCCCCGCGGGAGCAGTACTTC	CASSYRGFPPREQYF
NA	TRBD1	TRBV28	TRBJ2-6	TGTGCCAGCAGTTCTATGGGACAGTACCGCTCTGGGGCCAACGTCCTGACTTTC	CASSSMGQYRSGANVLTF
NA	NA	TRBV7-2	TRBJ1-2	TGTGCCAGCAGCTTAGCGTGGGAACAGGGTTGGGGCTACACCTTC	CASSLAWEQGWGYTF
many	NA	TRBV4-3	TRBJ2-7	TGCGCCAGCAGCCAAGAGTTTCAGGGCGAGCAGTACTTC	CASSQEFQGEQYF
NA	TRBD1	TRBV7-8	TRBJ1-2	TGTGCCAGCAGCTTAGCCGGGACAGAGTACTATGGCTACACCTTC	CASSLAGTEYYGYTF
NA	NA	TRBV4-3	TRBJ1-4	TGCGCCAGCAGCCAAAGCCCACAGGCAGGACATGAAAAACTGTTTTTT	CASSQSPQAGHEKLFF
once	NA	TRBV6-5	TRBJ1-2	TGTGCCAGCAGTTACTCCCCTGAGGGGTATGGCTACACCTTC	CASSYSPEGYGYTF
NA	NA	TRBV30	TRBJ1-4	TGTGCCTGGAGCGTGGACCTTTCGAGGGATGAGAAACTGTTTTTT	CAWSVDLSRDEKLFF
NA	NA	TRBV10-3	TRBJ1-4	TGTGCCACCGCTCGGTCAACTAATGAAAAACTGTTTTTT	CATARSTNEKLFF
few	NA	TRBV3-1/TRBV3-2	TRBJ2-7	TGTGCCAGCAGCCAAGCAGGGGCCTACGAGCAGTACTTC	CASSQAGAYEQYF
NA	NA	TRBV5-1	TRBJ2-3	TGCGCCAGCTCCGGTGGAGGGGAGTACGATACGCAGTATTTT	CASSGGGEYDTQYF